This entry lists 20 T cell receptor beta chains sequenced from one sample in a study of blood T cell repertoires in COVID-19. Produced via immunoSEQ multiplex PCR; TCRdb's table is partial and in-frame only. The sample carries 150,000 to 200,000 clones, 79% recorded once. Sequenced sample: peripheral blood. These receptors were obtained from a woman aged 60-75 years with COVID-19, enrolled during active disease.

This clone was recorded once. The chain is built from TRBV7-6 and TRBJ1-4; D unclear. CDR3 length: 16 amino acids. CDR1 is SGHVS and CDR2 is FNYEAQ in the germline V gene. Between the trimmed V and J ends, which lost 1 base and 5 bases, there was a span of 14 bases. CDR3 nucleotide sequence: TGTGCCAGCAGCTTAGGGCCAGGAGGCCTCAATGAAAAACTGTTTTTT. Residues: CASSLGPGGLNEKLFF.

V and J are TRBV14 and TRBJ2-2, with 7 bases matching TRBD1. The trim removed 3 bases at V and 1 base at J, leaving 11 bases unmatched. This CDR3 is built from 18 residues. Germline assignment: CDR1 SGHDN and CDR2 FVKESK. The CDR3 region has the DNA TGTGCCAGCAGCCAGGCAGGGGGTTCCATGAGGAACACCGGGGAGCTGTTTTTT. It encodes CASSQAGGSMRNTGELFF.

The chain uses TRBV28 and TRBJ2-3; a weak D match, TRBD2 (7 bases). Trimming pared 3 bases from V and 5 bases from J, leaving 18 bases between. CDR3 length: 16 residues. The germline V gene has CDR1 MDHEN and CDR2 SYDVKM. The CDR3 region has the DNA TGTGCCAGCAGTTTTCATTCGGGGGGCAGAATAGATACGCAGTATTTT. Its protein product is CASSFHSGGRIDTQYF. The variable domain in full, completed from reference TRBV28 and TRBJ2-3, reads DVKVTQSSRYLVKRTGEKVFLECVQDMDHENMFWYRQDPGLGLRLIYFSYDVKMKEKGDIPEGYSVSREKKERFSLILESASTNQTSMYLCASSFHSGGRIDTQYFGPGTRLTVL.

The chain recombines TRBV5-6 with TRBJ2-3; possible D gene TRBD2, 7 bases. The length of the CDR3 is 16 residues. Per germline, CDR1 SGHDT and CDR2 YYEEEE. The V end lost 1 base, the J end lost 5 bases, and 17 bases lay between the germline ends. CDR3 nucleotides: TGTGCCAGCAGCTTGAGAGGGGGGGCCGTCGGAGATACGCAGTATTTT. Amino acids: CASSLRGGAVGDTQYF.

The sample holds one count of this clone. The chain carries TRBV14 and TRBJ1-6, with TRBD1 matching 9 bases. With V trimmed by 5 bases and J by 7 bases, 9 bases remained unmatched. This CDR3 region has 16 residues. CDR1 is SGHDN and CDR2 is FVKESK in the germline V gene. CDR3 region: CASSEWTGVKNSPLHF. Here the CDR3 DNA reads TGTGCCAGCAGCGAGTGGACAGGGGTAAAGAATTCACCCCTCCACTTT.

Comment on this clone: The junction and the germline gene differ at one end; a read error may be behind it. The rearrangement joins TRBV2 to TRBJ1-2; D is ambiguous. Germline CDR1 is SNHLY and CDR2 is FYNNEI. This CDR3 has 11 amino acids. The CDR3 DNA follows: TGTGCCAGCAGTGGGTCCCGGGAGGTTTTTTTC. Its translation is CASSGSREVFF.

This clone was detected many times. This chain links TRBV5-6 with TRBJ1-2, with a possible D match to TRBD1 (6 bases). The CDR3 loop spans 15 amino acids. Germline V CDR1 and CDR2: SGHDT, YYEEEE. Trimming pared 1 base from V and 5 bases from J, leaving 15 bases between. This chain's CDR3 is CASSLYVGQGYGYTF. The CDR3 DNA is TGTGCCAGCAGCTTGTATGTCGGTCAGGGGTATGGCTACACCTTC.

V gene TRBV28 combines with J gene TRBJ2-3, with 11 bases matching TRBD1. Trimming removed 5 bases from V and 6 bases from J; junction bases left unmatched: 13. Germline CDR1 MDHEN, CDR2 SYDVKM. This CDR3 spans 17 amino acids. CDR3 in amino acids: CASSLLRTGGAGDTQYF. The CDR3, as DNA: TGTGCCAGCAGTCTTCTTAGGACAGGGGGCGCAGGGGATACGCAGTATTTT. Supplemented by reference TRBV28 and TRBJ2-3, the full variable domain reads DVKVTQSSRYLVKRTGEKVFLECVQDMDHENMFWYRQDPGLGLRLIYFSYDVKMKEKGDIPEGYSVSREKKERFSLILESASTNQTSMYLCASSLLRTGGAGDTQYFGPGTRLTVL.

Points on this clone: This may come from a read error, since a much larger clone is one base off. The sample contains more than one DNA sequence encoding this CDR3. The gene calls are TRBV6-2 or TRBV6-3 and TRBJ2-2; D is unresolved. CDR1 is MNHEY and CDR2 is SVGEGT in the germline V gene. The CDR3 consists of 12 residues. V lost 5 bases and J 2 bases, leaving 3 bases between the germline ends. The CDR3 loop is CASSTNTGELFF. In DNA form, the CDR3 reads TGTGCCAGCAGTACAAACACCGGGGAGCTGTTTTTT.

The table lists this clone with a count of one. The rearrangement links TRBV29-1 to TRBJ1-5; 10 bases align to TRBD1. The CDR3 totals 12 residues. Trimming took 6 bases from V and 5 from J; bases not matched to a gene: 1. Germline lookup yields CDR1 SQVTM and CDR2 ANQGSEA. The CDR3 DNA reads as TGCAGCGTCGGACAGGGGGATCAGCCCCAGCATTTT. It is translated as CSVGQGDQPQHF.

V usage is TRBV9 and J usage is TRBJ2-7, with a weak D call TRBD2 (6 bases). The germline CDR1 and CDR2 sequences are SGDLS and YYNGEE. Trimming stripped 0 bases from V and 3 bases from J, with 16 bases between. This CDR3 has 16 amino acids. Written as DNA, the CDR3 is TGTGCCAGCAGCGTAGGTAGTGGGGGAGGAAACTACGAGCAGTACTTC. Protein: CASSVGSGGGNYEQYF.

The rearrangement joins TRBV9 to TRBJ1-5; 11 bases match TRBD1. The CDR3 runs 15 residues. Losses at the gene ends were 3 bases for V and 4 bases for J; bases not matched to a gene: 3. The germline gives CDR1 SGDLS, CDR2 YYNGEE. CDR3 sequence: CASSAGQGANQPQHF. In nucleotides, the CDR3 is TGTGCCAGCAGCGCCGGACAGGGGGCAAATCAGCCCCAGCATTTT.

The chain carries TRBV5-1 and TRBJ2-3; 7 nucleotides match TRBD2. Per the germline V gene, CDR1 is SGHRS and CDR2 is YFSETQ. The ends lost 0 bases at V and 10 bases at J; junction bases unmatched: 2. The CDR3 length is 12 residues. CDR3 coding DNA: TGCGCCAGCAGCTTGGAAGGGAGGGCGCAGTATTTT. It yields the protein CASSLEGRAQYF.

This clone occurred once. The chain has TRBV5-5 and TRBJ2-1; 8 bases match TRBD1. CDR1 SGHKS and CDR2 YYEKEE come from the germline V gene (reference sequence). Germline trimming cut 1 base from V and 8 bases from J; bases unmatched to any gene: 8. The CDR3 spans 15 residues. The CDR3 reads CASSLRQGAGDEQFF. CDR3 sequence (DNA): TGTGCCAGCAGCTTGAGGCAGGGGGCGGGTGATGAGCAGTTCTTC.

The V gene is TRBV14, the J gene TRBJ2-1; TRBD2 agrees at 12 bases. The CDR3 consists of 19 residues. The trim removed 0 bases at V and 3 bases at J, leaving 9 bases unmatched. Germline-derived CDR1 and CDR2 are SGHDN and FVKESK. The CDR3 nucleotides are TGTGCCAGCAGCCAAGATGACATGACTAGCGGGAGTTTCTACAATGAGCAGTTCTTC. It yields the protein CASSQDDMTSGSFYNEQFF. The full variable domain, completed using reference TRBV14 and TRBJ2-1, is EAGVTQFPSHSVIEKGQTVTLRCDPISGHDNLYWYRRVMGKEIKFLLHFVKESKQDESGMPNNRFLAERTGGTYSTLKVQPAELEDSGVYFCASSQDDMTSGSFYNEQFFGPGTRLTVL.

The gene calls are TRBV7-3 and TRBJ1-1; TRBD1 might be the D (6 bases). Germline-derived CDR1 and CDR2 are SGHTA and FQGTGA. This CDR3 contains 15 residues. Trimming left V 5 bases short and J 5 bases short, with 18 bases between. CDR3 region: CASSLGTSGKTEAFF. CDR3 nucleotide sequence: TGTGCCAGCAGCCTCGGGACATCCGGGAAGACTGAAGCTTTCTTT.

J is TRBJ2-4 and V is TRBV9; TRBD1 aligns across 9 bases. Trimming took 3 bases from V and 8 from J; bases not matched to a gene: 3. Germline V gene data show CDR1 as SGDLS and CDR2 as YYNGEE. The CDR3 runs 13 residues. The CDR3: CASSGDREDIQYF. In nucleotides, the CDR3 is TGTGCCAGCAGCGGGGACAGGGAAGACATTCAGTACTTC.

The chain links TRBV28 to TRBJ2-6; TRBD1 might be the D (7 bases). The CDR3 is made up of 18 amino acids. Germline CDR1 is MDHEN and CDR2 is SYDVKM. Trimming cost V 2 bases and J 0 bases, with 14 bases left between them. The chain's CDR3 is CASSLERGRGSGANVLTF. The CDR3 DNA reads TGTGCCAGCAGTTTAGAAAGGGGGCGGGGCTCTGGGGCCAACGTCCTGACTTTC.

This CDR3 reads CVSGWSLIPGELFF. The CDR3 region has the DNA TGTGTCTCCGGATGGAGTCTGATACCCGGGGAGCTGTTTTTT. V usage is TRBV6-5 and J usage is TRBJ2-2; no reliable D call. CDR1 is MNHEY and CDR2 is SVGAGI in the germline V gene. The CDR3 consists of 14 residues.

The V gene is TRBV7-3, the J gene TRBJ2-2; tentative D call: TRBD2 (6 bases). Trimming removed 2 bases from V and 6 bases from J, with 10 bases in between. CDR1 is SGHTA, CDR2 FQGTGA, per germline. This CDR3 has 14 amino acids. CDR3 nucleotide sequence: TGTGCCAGCAGCTTATACGCGGGATCCGGGGAGCTGTTTTTT. Its protein product is CASSLYAGSGELFF.